This T cell receptor (beta chain) emerged from a study of technical replicates of blood from a few donors. Profiled with immunoSEQ multiplex PCR; TCRdb holds only in-frame clones, not every one. The sample consists of about 59,000 clones, 93% of them appearing once. This CDR3 spans 12 amino acids. The germline CDR1 and CDR2 sequences are SQVTM and ANQGSEA. Trimming removed 0 bases at V and 2 bases at J, with 4 bases between. The chain links TRBV29-1 to TRBJ1-2, with D uncertain. Input material: PBMCs. The sequence was obtained from a human donor in good health. Some clones in this sample may be carry-over from other donors' samples. The CDR3 DNA follows: TGCAGCGTTGAAGATCTGAACTATGGCTACACCTTC. Encoded protein: CSVEDLNYGYTF.